Following are 13 T cell receptor beta chains from one sample sequenced in a study of a mutant IDH1 vaccine in newly diagnosed glioma. The antigens for these receptors are not known. Time point meaning: week 47, end of study. Every vaccination contained 300 ug of the mutant IDH1 20-mer peptide and was paired with topical imiquimod. Sequencing used immunoSEQ multiplex PCR; TCRdb keeps in-frame clones, though not all of them. The data hold approximately 56,000 clones, with 75% observed a single time. The sequencing here drew on PBMCs, taken from a glioma patient whose treatment included an IDH1 peptide vaccine. All receptors derive from a man in his fifties or sixties with glioma.

The chain employs TRBV7-2 and TRBJ2-1, with 7 bases aligning to TRBD2. CDR1 and CDR2 (germline): SGHTA, FQGNSA. Germline trimming cut 5 bases from V and 3 bases from J; bases unmatched to any gene: 10. This CDR3 is 16 amino acids long. In nucleotides, the CDR3 is TGTGCCAGCAGCCCCCTTAGACTAGCAATCTACAATGAGCAGTTCTTC. Protein: CASSPLRLAIYNEQFF.

The CDR3 reads CASSLTYGPRREAFF. The CDR3 nucleotides read TGTGCCAGCAGCTTAACCTACGGACCAAGAAGAGAGGCTTTCTTT. The chain has TRBV7-2 and TRBJ1-1; no firm D call. Germline-derived CDR1 and CDR2 are SGHTA and FQGNSA. The V end was cut by 2 bases, the J end by 11 bases, with 21 bases between. The CDR3 is made up of 15 amino acids. Full variable domain (missing parts from reference TRBV7-2 and TRBJ1-1): GAGVSQSPSNKVTEKGKDVELRCDPISGHTALYWYRQSLGQGLEFLIYFQGNSAPDKSGLPSDRFSAERTGGSVSTLTIQRTQQEDSAVYLCASSLTYGPRREAFFGQGTRLTVV.

The chain joins TRBV11-2 to TRBJ1-3; D is unresolved. Trimming left V 0 bases short and J 7 bases short, with 7 bases between. CDR3 size: 13 residues. In germline, CDR1 is SGHAT, CDR2 FQNNGV. CDR3 sequence (DNA): TGTGCCAGCAGCTTAGATGACGGGAACACCATATATTTT. This gives the protein CASSLDDGNTIYF.

The rearrangement links TRBV7-2 to TRBJ2-2; 12 nucleotides agree with TRBD2. This CDR3 is 16 amino acids long. CDR1 is SGHTA and CDR2 is FQGNSA in the germline V gene. Trimming took 0 bases from V and 6 from J; bases not matched to a gene: 2. Here the CDR3 DNA reads TGTGCCAGCAGCTTAGCAACTAGCGGGGGGCCCGGGGAGCTGTTTTTT. Translated: CASSLATSGGPGELFF. Drawing the rest from reference TRBV7-2 and TRBJ2-2, the complete variable domain is GAGVSQSPSNKVTEKGKDVELRCDPISGHTALYWYRQSLGQGLEFLIYFQGNSAPDKSGLPSDRFSAERTGGSVSTLTIQRTQQEDSAVYLCASSLATSGGPGELFFGEGSRLTVL.

The chain combines TRBV30 with TRBJ2-1, with 7 bases lining up with TRBD1. V gave up 1 base and J gave up 0 bases; unmatched junction bases: 3. Germline-derived CDR1 and CDR2 are GTSNPN and SVGIG (reference sequence). The CDR3 extends over 15 amino acids. CDR3 coding DNA: TGTGCCTGGAGTGCCGGGACAGCCTCCTACAATGAGCAGTTCTTC. Translating gives CAWSAGTASYNEQFF.

V usage is TRBV6-6 and J usage is TRBJ2-1, with D possibly TRBD1 on 6 matching bases. Germline V gene lookup returns CDR1 MNHNY and CDR2 SVGAGI (reference sequence). The CDR3 has 16 amino acids. Between the trimmed V and J ends, which lost 7 bases and 4 bases, there was a span of 20 bases. CDR3 protein: CASIREGGQRYNEQFF. For the CDR3, the DNA is TGTGCCAGCATTAGGGAAGGGGGACAAAGGTACAATGAGCAGTTCTTC.

The chain employs TRBV6-6 and TRBJ2-7, with 7 bases aligning to TRBD1. Germline CDR1 and CDR2: MNHNY and SVGAGI (reference sequence). Trimming cost V 4 bases and J 6 bases; bases outside gene matches: 3. The CDR3 is 12 residues long. CDR3 coding DNA: TGTGCCAGCAGTTCGAACAGGGGCGAGCAGTACTTC. It codes for CASSSNRGEQYF.

The chain joins TRBV9 to TRBJ1-6; D not resolved. CDR1 is SGDLS and CDR2 is YYNGEE in the germline V gene. The CDR3 has 13 amino acids. Trimming stripped 1 base from V and 8 bases from J, with 7 bases between. The CDR3 spells CASSVSSDSPLHF. In nucleotides, the CDR3 is TGTGCCAGCAGCGTATCGTCGGATTCACCCCTCCACTTT.

This clone has a handful of counts. The rearrangement uses TRBV7-2 and TRBJ2-1; no definite D call. The V gene lost 5 bases and the J gene lost 5 bases, with 4 bases spanning the gap. Germline V gene data show CDR1 as SGHTA and CDR2 as FQGNSA. The CDR3 length is 11 residues. The CDR3 coding sequence is TGTGCCAGCAGCCCTGACAATGAGCAGTTCTTC. Its translation is CASSPDNEQFF.

V is TRBV7-9 and J is TRBJ2-1; the D is unclear. This CDR3 region has 12 residues. Germline V gene sequence: CDR1 SEHNR, CDR2 FQNEAQ (reference sequence). The V and J ends lost 3 bases and 5 bases respectively, with 5 bases between them. The CDR3 region is CASSFENNEQFF. For the CDR3, the DNA is TGTGCCAGCAGCTTTGAGAACAATGAGCAGTTCTTC.

The V and J genes are TRBV4-3 and TRBJ1-2, with 7 bases matching TRBD1. The length of the CDR3 is 14 residues. Germline V gives CDR1 LGHNA, CDR2 YSLEER. The V gene end was trimmed by 0 bases and the J gene end by 2 bases; junction bases not matched to a gene: 0. In DNA, the CDR3 is TGCGCCAGCAGCCAAGACAGGGGGAACTATGGCTACACCTTC. Translation: CASSQDRGNYGYTF.

The chain joins TRBV30 to TRBJ2-1; 12 positions match TRBD1. The CDR3 is 17 amino acids. Losses at the gene ends were 2 bases for V and 7 bases for J; bases not matched to a gene: 12. The germline gives CDR1 GTSNPN, CDR2 SVGIG (reference sequence). CDR3 loop: CAWSTHLPGQGANEQFF. The CDR3 coding sequence is TGTGCCTGGAGTACCCACCTTCCGGGACAGGGGGCAAATGAGCAGTTCTTC.

The chain uses TRBV9 and TRBJ2-6; D is unresolved. Germline loops: CDR1 SGDLS, CDR2 YYNGEE. CDR3 length: 16 residues. Trimming removed 2 bases at V and 0 bases at J, with 9 bases between. The CDR3 is CASSVTAGSGANVLTF. Written as DNA, the CDR3 is TGTGCCAGCAGCGTCACAGCCGGCTCTGGGGCCAACGTCCTGACTTTC.